The source of this T cell receptor (beta chain) is a study of cytomegalovirus exposure and HLA in healthy donors (dated by TCRdb to the late 2010s). Concerning the study at large: According to an earlier analysis of a few hundred of the donors, 150 million to 200 million T cells yielded 117 million unique TCR beta sequences and around 280 Gb of sequence data. Roughly 300 gigabases of sequencing data and approximately 85 million unique TCR sequences were included in an early release covering about 620 HLA-typed donors. Of the approximately 370 genotyped donors, 81% were placed in the genetic ancestry cluster associated with self-reported Caucasian donors. The study aimed to test whether signatures of past pathogen exposure could be identified by cataloging public T cell receptors. The T cell repertoires of 550 to 850 subjects were profiled by immunosequencing and related to cytomegalovirus serostatus. Besides the first cohort of around 670 subjects, a separate validation cohort made up of 120 different subjects was used. High-throughput TCR immunosequencing, statistical association of individual TCRs with disease status, and machine learning were combined to predict cytomegalovirus infection status. A later analysis re-examined previously published TCR beta repertoires from more than 600 donors and added high-resolution HLA genotyping to investigate patterns of TCR occurrence. Rather than drawing on any new phenotypic data, the later analysis identified candidate immune exposures from TCR beta sequences and the way those sequences occurred across donors. An earlier analysis of 450 to 750 of the donors used high-throughput TCR beta sequencing to judge whether each TCR beta V gene segment behaved as functional or pseudogenic. Donor age, sex, ethnicity and CMV serostatus were compiled alongside the repertoire data. A later genetic analysis used genome-wide SNP genotypes for about 55% of the 666 donors, treating that subset as a discovery cohort. All discovery cohort repertoires had been generated on a single sequencing platform. Class I and class II HLA loci were covered by the typing at four-digit resolution. Typing coverage varied by locus: roughly 629-640 donors for A, B, C, DRB1 and DQB1; roughly 520 for DQA1; over 600 for DPA1; under 490 for DPB1. Several DR-DQ haplotypes were treated as single units for association and clustering because of strong linkage in the cohort. Across some 400 genotyped donors of the cohort, an average of about 240,000 unique TCR beta nucleotide sequences per donor were sequenced, and roughly a sixth of those sequences were non-productive.

Of note for this clone: Its specific antigen is unknown. Base qualities were left out, and no much larger clone turns up one base away.

The CDR3 measures 14 amino acids from cysteine to phenylalanine. The retained sequence is limited to the CDR3, 42 bases, with the frame set at the first base. CDR1 MNHEY and CDR2 SVGAGI are derived from the germline V gene. The V end loses 4 bases and the J end loses 0 bases, and a stretch of 9 bases separates them. Summary of the overall study and its limitations: This cohort had only TCR beta chains sequenced, and the lack of alpha or paired-chain data limited which features could be detected. When HLA alleles, especially DR and DQ, strongly co-occurred, attributing TCR associations to individual alleles was difficult. Sequencing depth was assumed to be roughly uniform across donors in the presence/absence analyses, though that assumption may not hold. Cytomegalovirus status was reported to be diagnosed by the classifier with high specificity and sensitivity in both the original and validation cohorts. Correlated functional status among segregating V segments might reflect linkage disequilibrium, but an unknown experimental factor could not be ruled out. According to a later analysis, most CMV-associated TCR beta chains appeared to be HLA-restricted, and the HLA associations seemed to be driven largely by CMV exposure. According to a later analysis, TCR association rates differed among HLA loci, with DRB1 alleles showing the most associated TCRs and HLA-C alleles showing the fewest. The 87-base-pair reads could not distinguish some IMGT-functional V segments, including TRBV6-2 and TRBV6-3, so those segments were excluded. Immune exposure information for the cohort was limited to CMV serostatus. Because HLA typing was unavailable for some donors at each locus, only the typed subset was used in association tests. A cluster of highly shared sequence variants was judged likely to represent a technical artifact of the sequencing pipeline. In a later analysis, HLA-associated TCR beta chains showed more clonal expansion and lower generation probabilities than non-associated chains that were equally common. Because counts were too low, roughly 16 rarely observed V segments, including chromosome 9 orphons, were left out of the earlier analysis of several hundred of the donors. A later genetic analysis reported fewer N-insertions in productive TCRs among donors in an Asian-associated ancestry cluster than the 666-donor mean. A later analysis associated 16,951 TCR beta sequences with specific HLA alleles at a false discovery rate of 0.05. A later genetic analysis associated a missense DCLRE1C variant with V-gene and J-gene trimming of TCR beta chains, and an independent cohort replicated the association. In a later analysis, several top co-occurrence clusters were reported to appear linked to parvovirus B19, influenza, CMV and Epstein-Barr virus. It was suggested by the authors that the approach could potentially be generalized to other disease states and immunological phenotypes. A further reported finding was that TCR beta sequences accurately predicted the HLA-A and HLA-B alleles for most subjects in the first cohort. In vitro tests confirmed that a few of the cytomegalovirus-associated TCR beta chains recognize cytomegalovirus antigens. An earlier analysis of some 560 of the donors showed that most TCR beta V segments appeared in productive rearrangements either about 87% or about 30% of the time, which broadly matched IMGT annotations. Most TCR sequences were observed very rarely across donors, whereas some public TCRs were present in many individuals. The study listed 150 to 200 TCR beta chains as associated with cytomegalovirus.

Library construction relied on the immunoSEQ multiplex PCR assay. The multiplex PCR relied on a mix of 60 forward primers for TCR Vbeta segments and 13 reverse primers for TCR Jbeta segments. The CDR3 region of rearranged TCR beta genes was amplified from genomic DNA with a multiplex PCR assay. The amplified TCR beta libraries were sequenced on the Illumina HiSeq System as 87-base-pair reads. In the paper's pipeline: In a later analysis, around 80 million unique TCR beta chains were counted across the roughly 610 repertoires, and around 10 million of these chains were shared by at least two donors. Raw reads were error-corrected and collapsed into unique sequences with a nearest-neighbor algorithm that merged closely related sequences to remove PCR and sequencing errors. To assign V, D and J gene segments, CDR3 sequences were aligned to IMGT reference sequences. Each retained sequence needed at least a six-nucleotide match to both a V gene segment and a J gene segment. A rearrangement was called productive if the CDR3 had no stop codons and remained in frame with V and J, and every other rearrangement was called non-productive. CDR3 was defined according to IMGT convention as the region running from the second conserved V-encoded cysteine to the conserved J-encoded phenylalanine. The earlier analysis of 550 to 650 of the donors excluded any sequence lacking an unambiguous match to a single V gene segment. In an earlier analysis of roughly 500 of the donors, V segments were called functional above 56.7% productive rearrangements and were called segregating when the between-donor standard deviation exceeded 5%. A statistical classification framework was developed to diagnose cytomegalovirus status using the catalog of TCR beta chain sequences. In a later analysis, V and J genes were assigned by comparing TCR nucleotide sequences against IMGT/GENE-DB human TR gene sequences. In a later analysis, CDR3 sequences and most-parsimonious VDJ recombination scenarios were assigned using the TCRdist pipeline. A later analysis defined each TCR beta chain by its CDR3 amino acid sequence plus V-gene family, and excluded reads lacking a unique V-gene family. As a way to deal with suspected cross-contamination and a sequencing artifact, a later analysis dropped 450 to 600 nucleotide sequences that were highly shared and had low generation probability. A later analysis calculated a clonal expansion index for each public chain from normalized within-repertoire ranks of inferred template counts. In a later analysis, generation probabilities were computed using a VDJ recombination model fitted to out-of-frame rearrangements, and the results were checked against IGoR. Hypergeometric tests were used in a later analysis to score TCR-TCR, TCR-HLA and TCR-CMV co-occurrence, with a repertoire-size bias correction applied to the TCR pairs. In a later analysis, false discovery rates were estimated by permuting HLA or CMV assignments 20 times. A later analysis grouped co-occurring TCRs with DBSCAN, adding TCRdist sequence similarity when clustering within HLA-allele-positive subsets. Repertoires with fewer than 30,000 or more than 120,000 public chains, plus five repertoires with anomalous nucleotide sharing, were excluded from co-occurrence clustering. Here the immuneACCESS table is served through TCRdb, limited to in-frame sequences with V and J called. Missing clones are a known gap in these copies; in checked studies unresolved V genes cover under half, and the rest lacks a known reason. V and J calls and clone size are copied from that table; D and trimming were computed from the DNA. Across this sample there are 150,000 to 200,000 clones, with about 64% seen only once. The ten largest clones represent less than 1.5% of the sample.

The cohort consisted of 666 healthy bone marrow donors. At the time of sampling, all cohort members were nominally healthy, though unrecorded immune exposures were likely present. The donor was CMV seronegative and was included in the group of about 350 seronegative cohort members. Every donor gave a peripheral blood sample, and the peripheral blood mononuclear cells from that sample were used for TCR beta sequencing. The Qiagen DNeasy Blood Extraction Kit was used to extract genomic DNA from the blood cell samples. The sequence is built from TRBV6-5 and TRBJ2-5, with no confident D gene call. The TCR originated in a man over 45 in good health and CMV-seronegative. Source material: PBMCs. Here is the DNA: TGTGCCAGCAGTTCCCAGGTTAACCAAGAGACCCAGTACTTC. Its translation reads: CASSSQVNQETQYF.